This T cell receptor (beta chain) was recorded in a study of control samples from healthy donors and cancer patients (dated by TCRdb to about 2020). CDR1 and CDR2 are read off the germline V gene (reference sequence) as WNHNN and SYGVQD. V loses 5 bases of germline sequence and J loses 0 bases, and the interval between the two ends is 15 bases. From cysteine to phenylalanine, the CDR3 is 16 amino acids long. Of all the DNA, just the CDR3 is kept, 48 bases in frame from base 1. A remark on this clone: What antigen it recognizes has not been identified. There are no base qualities to consult, and no much larger clone falls within one base.

Libraries were built with the immunoSEQ multiplex PCR assay. Imported from immuneACCESS, the table was reduced by TCRdb to in-frame sequences with V and J called. These copies leave out some clones; in studies compared against another copy, an unresolved V gene accounts for under half, and the cause of the remainder is not known. The sample data list 140,000 or so clones, and approximately 92% of these were observed just once. Approximately 3.2% of the sample rests with the top ten. This receptor was taken from a man aged 25-45 years in good health. Recombination joined TRBV10-1 with TRBJ2-3, and TRBD1 may be the D gene, going by 6 matching bases. Sequencing used blood. The DNA sequence is TGCGCCAGCAGTCCCCTTGAGGGGGTGAGCACAGATACGCAGTATTTT. This encodes CASSPLEGVSTDTQYF.